The TCR beta chain under discussion was sequenced for a study of cytomegalovirus exposure and HLA in healthy donors. Notes on the study in general: Rare TCR sequences predominated, though certain public TCRs were found in many donors. A subsequent analysis found that TCR clusters from the first cohort also tended to co-occur in the approximately 110 validation repertoires, with approximately 94% of cluster scores above 0. A list of approximately 150 TCR beta chains associated with cytomegalovirus was given.

Worth noting for this clone: Its antigen is not known.

Assay used: immunoSEQ multiplex PCR; TCRdb lists only in-frame clones, some missing. The profile shows approximately 100,000 clones, about 93% of them singletons. The study drew the donors from its 120-subject validation cohort, separate from the roughly 670-subject first cohort. Sequences were obtained from PBMCs. This receptor was taken from a woman in her 30s in good health and CMV-seropositive.

CDR3 in DNA: TGTGCCAGCAGCTCTCAGCGGGAGGCCCAGCGGGATACGCAGTATTTT. Protein sequence: CASSSQREAQRDTQYF. The chain is built from TRBV11-2 and TRBJ2-3; 9 bases are a match to TRBD2. V was pared by 4 bases and J by 6 bases, with 11 bases of the junction left unmatched. The CDR3 length is 16 residues. The germline gives CDR1 SGHAT, CDR2 FQNNGV.